These 7 T cell receptor beta chains originate from one sample sequenced in a study of blood T cell repertoires in COVID-19 (dated by TCRdb to 2020 to 2021). To prepare the library, the immunoSEQ multiplex PCR assay was applied. As stored in TCRdb, this immuneACCESS dataset retains in-frame rearrangements with V and J assigned. A fraction of the clones does not appear; measured against another copy, unresolved V genes explain less than half of the discrepancy, and the remainder lacks a known reason. The sample profile shows 490,000 or so clones; about 88% of them were found once. Jointly, the top ten make up approximately 8% of the sample. Material: PBMCs or T cells enriched from blood (not recorded which). The receptors derive from a woman aged 55-75 years who had recovered from COVID-19.

This rearrangement joins TRBV11-2 to TRBJ1-1; 10 bases match TRBD1. Germline V gives CDR1 SGHAT, CDR2 FQNNGV. The trim removed 6 bases at V and 5 bases at J, leaving 6 bases unmatched. The CDR3 consists of 14 residues. CDR3: CASRPGTGVTEAFF. The CDR3 DNA reads TGTGCCAGCAGGCCCGGGACAGGGGTTACTGAAGCTTTCTTT.

The gene calls are TRBV4-1 and TRBJ1-5, with TRBD1 identical over 7 bases. The junction had 6 bases not matched to a gene; V was cut back by 4 bases and J by 3 bases. Germline CDR1 and CDR2: MGHRA and YSYEKL. CDR3 length equals 15 residues. CDR3 region: CASSRQGQNNQPQHF. CDR3 DNA sequence: TGCGCCAGCAGCCGTCAGGGACAGAACAATCAGCCCCAGCATTTT.

The rearrangement joins TRBV19 to TRBJ2-3; 9 nucleotides match TRBD2. CDR1 and CDR2 from the germline V gene are LNHDA and SQIVND (reference sequence). The CDR3 runs 16 residues. V gave up 1 base and J gave up 5 bases; unmatched junction bases: 7. The CDR3 region is CASSIGAGGPVDTQYF. CDR3 nucleotides: TGTGCCAGTAGTATAGGGGCGGGGGGGCCAGTAGATACGCAGTATTTT.

V gene TRBV29-1 combines with J gene TRBJ2-2; the D gene is possibly TRBD2 (6 bases). V lost 5 bases, J lost 1 base, and 20 bases lay in between. The CDR3 consists of 17 residues. Germline V gives CDR1 SQVTM, CDR2 ANQGSEA. The CDR3 reads CSVLSRTRGKNTGELFF. CDR3 nucleotides: TGCAGCGTTCTGAGTCGAACGCGGGGAAAGAACACCGGGGAGCTGTTTTTT.

The rearrangement uses TRBV19 and TRBJ1-2; D unclear. The CDR3 runs to 13 residues. V lost 5 bases and J lost 4, with 11 bases in between. Per the germline V gene, CDR1 is LNHDA and CDR2 is SQIVND (reference sequence). The CDR3 sequence: CASSRGTAYGYTF. For the CDR3, the DNA is TGTGCCAGTAGTCGGGGTACAGCCTATGGCTACACCTTC.

The chain links TRBV7-9 to TRBJ2-7; TRBD1 agrees at 7 bases. Germline values: CDR1 SEHNR, CDR2 FQNEAQ (reference sequence). V lost 1 base to trimming and J lost 2 bases; unmatched junction nucleotides: 8. This CDR3 spans 16 amino acids. CDR3 DNA: TGTGCCAGCAGCTTAGGACCCGACAGGGTTACCTACGAGCAGTACTTC. Residues: CASSLGPDRVTYEQYF.

The chain uses TRBV11-3 and TRBJ1-2, with unresolved D. V shed 2 bases and J shed 4 bases, with 14 bases lying between them. The CDR3 is 15 residues long. The germline CDR1 and CDR2 sequences are SGHNT and YENEEA. The CDR3 protein is CASSLQGRAGYGYTF. The DNA of the CDR3 is TGTGCCAGCAGCTTACAAGGGCGGGCGGGCTATGGCTACACCTTC.